This TCR beta chain originates from a study of T cell responses to AZD1222 COVID-19 vaccine. The study, taken as a whole, reports: Repertoire sampling occurred only after the peak T cell response. A rise in Spike-specific TCR breadth and depth followed two AZD1222 doses.

Germline CDR1 reads SGHTS; CDR2 reads YDEGEE. V lost 0 bases, J lost 2 bases, and 5 bases stayed unmatched. The CDR3 spans 16 residues. Remarks on this clone: What it binds is unknown.

The repertoire was sequenced with immunoSEQ multiplex PCR; TCRdb's copy has only in-frame clones and lacks some. Of more than 150,000 clones in the sample, 88% were seen once. V usage is TRBV5-8 and J usage is TRBJ2-3; 8 nucleotides agree with TRBD2. Material: peripheral blood, obtained 28 days after the second AZD1222 dose. This sequence was found in an adult who received the AZD1222 COVID-19 vaccine. CDR3 sequence reads: CASSLGSAGATDTQYF. DNA of the CDR3: TGTGCCAGCAGCTTGGGTTCAGCGGGAGCCACAGATACGCAGTATTTT. The full variable domain, with the rest looked up from reference TRBV5-8 and TRBJ2-3, is EAGVTQSPTHLIKTRGQQATLRCSPISGHTSVYWYQQALGLGLQFLLWYDEGEERNRGNFPPRFSGRQFPNYSSELNVNALELEDSALYLCASSLGSAGATDTQYFGPGTRLTVL.